A selection of T cell receptor beta chains follows, all from one sample in a study of a mutant IDH1 vaccine in newly diagnosed glioma. Clones were sequenced by immunoSEQ multiplex PCR, and TCRdb holds only the in-frame ones, with some missing. The sample records tens of thousands of clones, 65% to 75% being singletons. These receptors have no identified antigens. Specimen: PBMCs, collected from a glioma patient whose treatment included an IDH1 peptide vaccine. Receptors originate from a man aged 50 to 60 with glioma. Both conserved end residues are part of each CDR3. Each record gives: clone size, V gene, J gene, D gene, CDR3 DNA, CDR3 protein. A D gene is named only where the DNA matches it firmly. Expanded clones get a size class; other rows say once, few or many, or leave the size out.

size: NA
V: TRBV18
J: TRBJ2-6
D: NA
DNA: TGTGCCAGCTCGGGGGGCTCCTCTGGGGCCAACGTCCTGACTTTC
CDR3: CASSGGSSGANVLTF

size: NA
V: TRBV19
J: TRBJ1-5
D: NA
DNA: TGTGCCAGCCTCTCGGCGGCAGAGATAGGCAATCAGCCCCAGCATTTT
CDR3: CASLSAAEIGNQPQHF

size: NA
V: TRBV7-2
J: TRBJ1-5
D: NA
DNA: TGTGCCAGCAGCTGGGACAACCGTTATCAGCCCCAGCATTTT
CDR3: CASSWDNRYQPQHF

size: NA
V: TRBV5-1
J: TRBJ2-1
D: NA
DNA: TGCGCCAGCAGCCTTGGCGATACCTACAATGAGCAGTTCTTC
CDR3: CASSLGDTYNEQFF

size: NA
V: TRBV7-2
J: TRBJ1-4
D: NA
DNA: TGTGCCAGCAGCTTTCGCGACCGGGGGGAAAAACTGTTTTTT
CDR3: CASSFRDRGEKLFF

size: NA
V: TRBV5-6
J: TRBJ2-7
D: NA
DNA: TGTGCCAGCAGCTCCGAAGGGACGGAATACTACGAGCAGTACTTC
CDR3: CASSSEGTEYYEQYF

size: NA
V: TRBV6-1
J: TRBJ1-2
D: NA
DNA: TGTGCCAGCAGTGGCTCGGTTGGGGGCTACACCTTC
CDR3: CASSGSVGGYTF

size: NA
V: TRBV14
J: TRBJ1-6
D: NA
DNA: TGTGCCAGCAGCCAAGAATCAGGGTTTCTAAATTCACCCCTCCACTTT
CDR3: CASSQESGFLNSPLHF

size: NA
V: TRBV6-5
J: TRBJ2-5
D: NA
DNA: TGTGCCAGCAGTCCCGGGATGGAAGAGACCCAGTACTTC
CDR3: CASSPGMEETQYF

size: NA
V: TRBV7-2
J: TRBJ2-2
D: TRBD1
DNA: TGTGCCAGCAGCTTAGTTCAGGGGGCAGGCACCGGGGAGCTGTTTTTT
CDR3: CASSLVQGAGTGELFF

size: NA
V: TRBV9
J: TRBJ2-5
D: NA
DNA: TGTGCCAGCAGCGTAGATCAAGAGACCCAGTACTTC
CDR3: CASSVDQETQYF

size: NA
V: TRBV7-8
J: TRBJ1-1
D: NA
DNA: TGTGCCAGCAGCTTAGCCACTGAAGCTTTCTTT
CDR3: CASSLATEAFF

size: NA
V: TRBV4-1
J: TRBJ1-1
D: NA
DNA: TGCGCCAGCAGCCAAATAGATCTCGTGGCTTTTTCTGAAGCTTTCTTT
CDR3: CASSQIDLVAFSEAFF

size: NA
V: TRBV5-6
J: TRBJ1-5
D: TRBD1
DNA: TGTGCCAGCAGCCTGACAGGGAGGGATCAGCCCCAGCATTTT
CDR3: CASSLTGRDQPQHF

size: NA
V: TRBV27
J: TRBJ1-5
D: NA
DNA: TGTGCCAGCAGTTTATCGACGGCTAGTAATCAGCCCCAGCATTTT
CDR3: CASSLSTASNQPQHF

size: NA
V: TRBV27
J: TRBJ1-2
D: NA
DNA: TGTGCCAGCAGTTTATACGGGGGGCACCACGATGGCTACACCTTC
CDR3: CASSLYGGHHDGYTF

size: NA
V: TRBV6-6
J: TRBJ1-5
D: NA
DNA: TGTGCCAGCAGTTCCTTAGAACAGCCCCAGCATTTT
CDR3: CASSSLEQPQHF

size: NA
V: TRBV5-1
J: TRBJ2-7
D: NA
DNA: TGCGCCAGCAGCTTGGCCCGTGGGGCATACGAGCAGTACTTC
CDR3: CASSLARGAYEQYF

size: few
V: TRBV9
J: TRBJ2-7
D: NA
DNA: TGTGCCAGCAGCGTGACAGGGCGGGGCGAGCAGTACTTC
CDR3: CASSVTGRGEQYF

size: NA
V: TRBV5-1
J: TRBJ2-7
D: NA
DNA: TGCGCCAGCAGCTTGTATATGGTTGGGGAACAGGGTTTTTCGGAGCAGTACTTC
CDR3: CASSLYMVGEQGFSEQYF

size: NA
V: TRBV6-5
J: TRBJ2-5
D: TRBD1
DNA: TGTGCCAGCACCCAGACAGGGGAAGAGACCCAGTACTTC
CDR3: CASTQTGEETQYF

size: NA
V: TRBV7-9
J: TRBJ2-7
D: TRBD1
DNA: TGTGCCAGCAGCTCCACCGGGACAGACGAGCAGTACTTC
CDR3: CASSSTGTDEQYF

size: NA
V: TRBV5-1
J: TRBJ2-7
D: NA
DNA: TGCGCCAGCAGCTTGGTAGGGGGGTCTCCCTACGAGCAGTACTTC
CDR3: CASSLVGGSPYEQYF

size: NA
V: TRBV7-2
J: TRBJ1-1
D: NA
DNA: TGTGCCAGCAGCTTACGGGAGGGCAGTTGGACTGAAGCTTTCTTT
CDR3: CASSLREGSWTEAFF

size: few
V: TRBV5-6
J: TRBJ1-6
D: NA
DNA: TGTGCCAGCAGCGGGGCTCAAGGCAGTAATAATTCACCCCTCCACTTT
CDR3: CASSGAQGSNNSPLHF

size: NA
V: TRBV4-2
J: TRBJ1-4
D: TRBD1
DNA: TGTGCCAGCAGCCAAGCTGGGACAGGAAAAGAAAAACTGTTTTTT
CDR3: CASSQAGTGKEKLFF

size: NA
V: TRBV4-3
J: TRBJ2-7
D: TRBD1
DNA: TGCGCCAGCAGCCAGGACAGGGAAAGCGAGCAGTACTTC
CDR3: CASSQDRESEQYF

size: few
V: TRBV21-1
J: TRBJ2-7
D: NA
DNA: TGTGCCAGCAGCAAACAGACGACAAGTCCCCCCTACGAGCAGTACTTC
CDR3: CASSKQTTSPPYEQYF

size: NA
V: TRBV14
J: TRBJ1-6
D: NA
DNA: TGTGCCAGCAGCGCGGCGAGGCTGATTAATTCACCCCTCCACTTT
CDR3: CASSAARLINSPLHF

size: NA
V: TRBV9
J: TRBJ2-1
D: TRBD1
DNA: TGTGCCAGCAGCCCCGGAGGGACAGGGGGCTCGGTCAATGAGCAGTTCTTC
CDR3: CASSPGGTGGSVNEQFF

size: NA
V: TRBV7-9
J: TRBJ1-4
D: NA
DNA: TGTGCCAGCAGCTTAGCGTACGGGGAACTGTTTTTT
CDR3: CASSLAYGELFF

size: NA
V: TRBV6-1
J: TRBJ1-1
D: NA
DNA: TGTGCCAGCAAGGGGAACACTGAAGCTTTCTTT
CDR3: CASKGNTEAFF

size: NA
V: TRBV9
J: TRBJ2-3
D: NA
DNA: TGTGCCAGCAGCACTAGCTGGACAGATAGCACAGATACGCAGTATTTT
CDR3: CASSTSWTDSTDTQYF

size: NA
V: TRBV4-3
J: TRBJ1-2
D: TRBD1
DNA: TGCGCCAGCAGCCAATGGACGGGGACAGCTAACTATGGCTACACCTTC
CDR3: CASSQWTGTANYGYTF

size: NA
V: TRBV5-4
J: TRBJ2-7
D: TRBD2
DNA: TGTGCCAGCAGTTCGAGTGGGGGGGACTACGAGCAGTACTTC
CDR3: CASSSSGGDYEQYF

size: NA
V: TRBV5-1
J: TRBJ2-6
D: NA
DNA: TGCGCCAGCAGCTGGGGTCCTCAGACATCACCCTCTGGGGCCAACGTCCTGACTTTC
CDR3: CASSWGPQTSPSGANVLTF

size: few
V: TRBV7-9
J: TRBJ1-1
D: NA
DNA: TGTGCCAGCAGCTTAGTACAGAACACTGAAGCTTTCTTT
CDR3: CASSLVQNTEAFF

size: NA
V: TRBV27
J: TRBJ2-7
D: TRBD1
DNA: TGTGCCAGCAGTTCGACAGGGGAGGCCTACGAGCAGTACTTC
CDR3: CASSSTGEAYEQYF

size: NA
V: TRBV7-9
J: TRBJ1-2
D: NA
DNA: TGTGCCAGCAGCTCCCCCGGGCTCAATAATGGCTACACCTTC
CDR3: CASSSPGLNNGYTF

size: NA
V: TRBV10-3
J: TRBJ1-2
D: TRBD1
DNA: TGTGCCATCAGTGACCCGCAGGGGGTCAACTATGGCTACACCTTC
CDR3: CAISDPQGVNYGYTF

size: few
V: TRBV6-1
J: TRBJ1-5
D: TRBD1
DNA: TGTGCCACCACAGGGGAGTGGAATCAGCCCCAGCATTTT
CDR3: CATTGEWNQPQHF

size: NA
V: TRBV6-5
J: TRBJ2-7
D: TRBD2
DNA: TGTGCCAGCAGTTATCTAGCGGGAGAAAACTACGAGCAGTACTTC
CDR3: CASSYLAGENYEQYF

size: once
V: TRBV5-6
J: TRBJ1-2
D: TRBD1
DNA: TGTGCCAGCAGCTTGGGTCGGGACAGTGGTATCGGTGGCTACACCTTC
CDR3: CASSLGRDSGIGGYTF